This T cell receptor beta chain came from a study of T cell responses to AZD1222 COVID-19 vaccine (dated by TCRdb to about 2021). Regarding the complete study: A total of about 250 trial participants underwent TCR sequencing, of whom 207 had received two doses of AZD1222 and about 25 had received two doses of the MenACWY control vaccine. Trial participants were enrolled by age into subgroups of 18-55, 56-69 and 70-plus years, and around 150, 28 and 57 TCR-sequenced participants, respectively, were included in these subgroups.

Measured from the cysteine to the phenylalanine, the CDR3 is 14 residues long. This entry keeps only the CDR3 DNA: 42 bases, framed from base 1. V is shortened by 3 bases, J by 7 bases, and the region joining them spans 13 bases. The germline V gene sets CDR1 to SGHVS and CDR2 to FQNEAQ. According to the study, the label for this sample's time point signals: about 28 days (+/-7) after the second vaccine dose. AZD1222 recipients whose second dose came at about 4 weeks and those whose second dose came at about 12 weeks were combined into one group, since spike-specific TCR depth and breadth did not differ between the two schedules. Vaccinee samples came from UK trials COV001 and COV002, including a single-blind randomized controlled phase 2/3 trial of AZD1222 (ChAdOx1 nCoV-19) in healthy adults. Trial participant PBMC samples were collected at day 0 and day 28 after the second dose for TCRbeta chain sequencing.

The CDR3 regions of human TCRbeta chains were subjected to immunosequencing. Under the source paper's analysis protocol: Repertoire TCRs were checked for matches against a reference library of SARS-CoV-2-specific TCRs that had been generated using the MIRA antigen-specificity platform. Breadth was defined as the fraction of unique TCRs that were SARS-CoV-2-associated. Depth was defined as the fraction of total T cells that were SARS-CoV-2-associated. Using the MIRA data, each spike-specific TCR was mapped to the spike region that the TCR reacts to and placed in a CD4 or CD8 class. Log10-transformed breadth and depth values were compared by one-way ANOVA with Sidak's multiple comparisons tests. TCRdb retrieved this table from immuneACCESS and kept in-frame rearrangements only. Not all clones are present; in checked studies, unresolved V genes account for under half, and no reason is known for the remainder. V, J and clone size are those of that table, while D and trimming were read from the DNA. The sample contains fewer than 150,000 clones, approximately 91% of them found a single time. The ten largest clonotypes hold approximately 6% of the sample.

Comments on this clone: The antigen this receptor binds is unknown. No much larger clonotype is one base removed from it; base qualities were not supplied.

On the study overall, not on this receptor specifically: The vaccine-associated CD4 TCRs covered the entire spike protein, and the dominant responses fell in regions 160-218 and 743-854. Reportedly, close to half of the unique spike-specific TCRs recognized epitopes lying outside the regions that are mutated in the B.1.351 and B.1.1.7 variants. After two AZD1222 doses, spike-specific TCR breadth and depth were significantly higher than at day 0 and than in MenACWY recipients. Participants were mostly white British and included more females than males, and it was suggested by the authors that clonal diversity may have been underestimated. The 56-69-year group was small, and its depth increase did not reach significance, likely because of low power. Because no samples from the day 14 peak response were available, repertoires could be characterized only after the peak T cell response. Only a handful of AZD1222 recipients were SARS-CoV-2 seropositive at baseline, limiting conclusions about previously exposed vaccinees.

This chain is built from TRBV7-8 and TRBJ1-5; the D segment cannot be called with confidence. The TCR was taken from an adult who received the AZD1222 COVID-19 vaccine. This specimen was peripheral blood, taken 28 days after the second AZD1222 dose. DNA sequence: TGTGCCAGCAGCTTTAGCTCGGCAGACCAGCCCCAGCATTTT. Protein translation: CASSFSSADQPQHF.